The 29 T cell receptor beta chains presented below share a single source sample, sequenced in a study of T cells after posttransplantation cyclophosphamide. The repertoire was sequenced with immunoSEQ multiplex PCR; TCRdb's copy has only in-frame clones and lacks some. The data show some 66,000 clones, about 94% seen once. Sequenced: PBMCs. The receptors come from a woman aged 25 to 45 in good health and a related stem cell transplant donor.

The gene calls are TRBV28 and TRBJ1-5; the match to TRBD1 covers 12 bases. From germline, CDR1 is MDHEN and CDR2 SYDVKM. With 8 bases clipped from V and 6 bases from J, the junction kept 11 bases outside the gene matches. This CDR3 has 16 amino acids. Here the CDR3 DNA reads TGTGCCAGCCTGTTACCGGGACAGGGGGCGAGTCAGCCCCAGCATTTT. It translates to CASLLPGQGASQPQHF.

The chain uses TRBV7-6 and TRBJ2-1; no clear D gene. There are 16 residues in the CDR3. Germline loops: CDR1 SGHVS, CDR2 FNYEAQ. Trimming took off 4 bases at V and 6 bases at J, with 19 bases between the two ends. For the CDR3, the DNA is TGTGCCAGCAGCTCCGGGTTTCGGCGAAAGGGCAATGAGCAGTTCTTC. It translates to CASSSGFRRKGNEQFF.

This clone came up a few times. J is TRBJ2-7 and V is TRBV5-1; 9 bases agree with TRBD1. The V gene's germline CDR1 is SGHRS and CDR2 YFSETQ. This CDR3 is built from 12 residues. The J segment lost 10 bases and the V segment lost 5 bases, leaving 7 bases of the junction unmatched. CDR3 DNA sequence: TGCGCCAGCAGTTACGGGACAGGGAAACAGTACTTC. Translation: CASSYGTGKQYF.

Written as DNA, the CDR3 is TGTGCCAGCAGCTTGCGTCTTACTCAACCGGAGACCCAGTACTTC. Amino acids: CASSLRLTQPETQYF. V gene TRBV5-8 combines with J gene TRBJ2-5, with D unresolved. The CDR3 is 15 residues long. From germline, CDR1 is SGHTS and CDR2 YDEGEE. V was clipped by 1 base and J by 5 bases, with 15 bases between them.

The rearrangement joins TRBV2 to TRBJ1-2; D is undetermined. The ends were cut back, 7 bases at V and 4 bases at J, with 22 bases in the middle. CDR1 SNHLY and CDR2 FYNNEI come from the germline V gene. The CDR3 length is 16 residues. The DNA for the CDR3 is TGTGCCAGCACCCAAGTCGGTAGTTTGTCCCCCTATGGCTACACCTTC. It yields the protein CASTQVGSLSPYGYTF.

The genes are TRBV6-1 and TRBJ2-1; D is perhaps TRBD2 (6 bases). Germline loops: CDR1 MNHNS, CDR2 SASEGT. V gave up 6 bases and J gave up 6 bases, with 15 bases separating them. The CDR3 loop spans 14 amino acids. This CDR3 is CASRWEASGNEQFF. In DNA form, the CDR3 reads TGTGCCAGCAGGTGGGAGGCCTCTGGCAATGAGCAGTTCTTC.

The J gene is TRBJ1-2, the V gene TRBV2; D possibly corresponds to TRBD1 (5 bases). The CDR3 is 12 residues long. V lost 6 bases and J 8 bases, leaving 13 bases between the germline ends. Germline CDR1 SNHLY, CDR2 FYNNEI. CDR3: CASRGDGSGYTF. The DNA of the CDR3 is TGTGCCAGCAGGGGGGACGGTTCAGGCTACACCTTC.

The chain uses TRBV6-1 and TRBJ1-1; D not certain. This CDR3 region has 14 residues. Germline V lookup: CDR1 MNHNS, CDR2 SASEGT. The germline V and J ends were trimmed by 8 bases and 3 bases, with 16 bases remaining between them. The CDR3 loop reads CASGVGKHDTEAFF. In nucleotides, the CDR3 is TGTGCCAGCGGGGTGGGGAAACATGACACTGAAGCTTTCTTT.

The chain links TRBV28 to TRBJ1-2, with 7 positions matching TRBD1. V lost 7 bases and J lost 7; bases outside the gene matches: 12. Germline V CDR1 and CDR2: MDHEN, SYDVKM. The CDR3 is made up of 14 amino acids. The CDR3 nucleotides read TGTGCCAGCACCCTCCACCAGGGGGGTGGTGGCTACACCTTC. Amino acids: CASTLHQGGGGYTF.

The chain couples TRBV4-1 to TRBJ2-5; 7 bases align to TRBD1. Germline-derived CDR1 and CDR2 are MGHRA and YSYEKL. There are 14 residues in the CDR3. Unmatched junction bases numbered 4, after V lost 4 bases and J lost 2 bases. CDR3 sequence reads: CASSPGQLQETQYF. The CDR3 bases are TGCGCCAGCAGCCCGGGACAGCTTCAAGAGACCCAGTACTTC.

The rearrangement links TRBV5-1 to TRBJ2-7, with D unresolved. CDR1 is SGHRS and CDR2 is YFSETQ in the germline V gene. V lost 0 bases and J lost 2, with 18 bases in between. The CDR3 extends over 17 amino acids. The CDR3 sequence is CASSLAPPTPRTYEQYF. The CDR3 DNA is TGCGCCAGCAGCTTGGCCCCCCCTACCCCGCGAACCTACGAGCAGTACTTC.

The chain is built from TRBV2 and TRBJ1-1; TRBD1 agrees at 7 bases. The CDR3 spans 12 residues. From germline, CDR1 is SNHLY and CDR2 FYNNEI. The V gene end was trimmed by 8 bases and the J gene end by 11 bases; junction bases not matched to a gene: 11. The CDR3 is CASFILQGRAFF. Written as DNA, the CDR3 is TGTGCCAGCTTCATCTTACAGGGGAGGGCTTTCTTT.

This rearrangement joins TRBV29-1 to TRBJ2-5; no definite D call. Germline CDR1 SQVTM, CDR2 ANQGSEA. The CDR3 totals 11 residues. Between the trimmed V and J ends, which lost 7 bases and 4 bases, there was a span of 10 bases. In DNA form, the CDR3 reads TGCAGCGCCCACTGGGCAGAGACCCAGTACTTC. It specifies CSAHWAETQYF.

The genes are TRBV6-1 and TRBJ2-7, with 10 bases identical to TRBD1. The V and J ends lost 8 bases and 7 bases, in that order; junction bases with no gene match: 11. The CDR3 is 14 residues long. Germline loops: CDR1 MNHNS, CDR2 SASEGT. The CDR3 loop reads CASSMGQGTREQYF. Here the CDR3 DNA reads TGTGCCAGCTCCATGGGACAGGGGACGAGAGAGCAGTACTTC.

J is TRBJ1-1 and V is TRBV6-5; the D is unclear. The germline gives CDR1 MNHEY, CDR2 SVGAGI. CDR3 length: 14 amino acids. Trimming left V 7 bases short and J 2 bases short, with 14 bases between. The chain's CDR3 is CASTNPGTNTEAFF. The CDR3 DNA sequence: TGTGCCAGCACCAATCCGGGAACTAACACTGAAGCTTTCTTT.

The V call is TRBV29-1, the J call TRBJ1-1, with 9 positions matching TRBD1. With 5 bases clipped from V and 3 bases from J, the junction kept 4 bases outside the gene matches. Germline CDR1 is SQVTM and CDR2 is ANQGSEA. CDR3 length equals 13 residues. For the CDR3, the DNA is TGCAGCGTTTCGACAGGGGGGGACACTGAAGCTTTCTTT. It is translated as CSVSTGGDTEAFF. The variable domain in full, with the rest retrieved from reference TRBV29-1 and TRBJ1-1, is SAVISQKPSRDICQRGTSLTIQCQVDSQVTMMFWYRQQPGQSLTLIATANQGSEATYESGFVIDKFPISRPNLTFSTLTVSNMSPEDSSIYLCSVSTGGDTEAFFGQGTRLTVV.

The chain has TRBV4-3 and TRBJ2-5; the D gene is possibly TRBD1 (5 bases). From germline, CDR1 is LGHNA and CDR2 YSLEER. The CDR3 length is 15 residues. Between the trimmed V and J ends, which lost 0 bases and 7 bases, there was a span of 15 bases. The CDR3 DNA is TGCGCCAGCAGCCAAGAAGGGGCAAACTTGGGGACCCAGTACTTC. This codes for CASSQEGANLGTQYF.

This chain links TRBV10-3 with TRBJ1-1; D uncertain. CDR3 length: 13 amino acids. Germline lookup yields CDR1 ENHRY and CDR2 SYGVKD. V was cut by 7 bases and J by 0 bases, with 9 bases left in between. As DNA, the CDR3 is TGTGCCATCAATCCAGATTTGAACACTGAAGCTTTCTTT. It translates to CAINPDLNTEAFF.

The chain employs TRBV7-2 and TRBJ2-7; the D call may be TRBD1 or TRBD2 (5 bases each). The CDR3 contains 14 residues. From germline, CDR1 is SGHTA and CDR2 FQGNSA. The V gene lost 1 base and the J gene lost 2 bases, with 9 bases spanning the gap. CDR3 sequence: CASSLEGDAYEQYF. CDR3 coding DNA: TGTGCCAGCAGCTTAGAAGGGGACGCCTACGAGCAGTACTTC.

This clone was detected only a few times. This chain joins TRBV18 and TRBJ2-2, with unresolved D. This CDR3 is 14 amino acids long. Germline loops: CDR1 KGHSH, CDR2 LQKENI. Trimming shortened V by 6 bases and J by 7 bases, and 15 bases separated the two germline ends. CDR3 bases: TGTGCCAGCTCGGCAGGATCCCGGAGCGGGGAGCTGTTTTTT. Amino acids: CASSAGSRSGELFF. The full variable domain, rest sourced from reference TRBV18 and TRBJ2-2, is NAGVMQNPRHLVRRRGQEARLRCSPMKGHSHVYWYRQLPEEGLKFMVYLQKENIIDESGMPKERFSAEFPKEGPSILRIQQVVRGDSAAYFCASSAGSRSGELFFGEGSRLTVL.

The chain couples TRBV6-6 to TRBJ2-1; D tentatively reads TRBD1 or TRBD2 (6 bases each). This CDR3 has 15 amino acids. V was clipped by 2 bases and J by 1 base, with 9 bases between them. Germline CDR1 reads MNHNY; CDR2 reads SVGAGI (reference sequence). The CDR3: CASSYRGDSYNEQFF. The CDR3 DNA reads TGTGCCAGCAGTTACAGGGGGGATTCCTACAATGAGCAGTTCTTC.

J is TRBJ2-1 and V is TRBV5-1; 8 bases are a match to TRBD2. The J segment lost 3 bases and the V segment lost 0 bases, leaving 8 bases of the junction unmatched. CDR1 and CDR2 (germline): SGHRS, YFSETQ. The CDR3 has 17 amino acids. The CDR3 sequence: CASSLGFSGGLYNEQFF. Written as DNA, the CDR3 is TGCGCCAGCAGCTTGGGCTTTTCGGGGGGGCTCTACAATGAGCAGTTCTTC.

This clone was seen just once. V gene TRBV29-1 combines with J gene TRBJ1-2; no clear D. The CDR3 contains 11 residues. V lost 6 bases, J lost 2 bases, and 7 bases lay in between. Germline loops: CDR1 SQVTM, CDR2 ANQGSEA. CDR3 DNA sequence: TGCAGCGTAGATAAGAACTATGGCTACACCTTC. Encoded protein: CSVDKNYGYTF.

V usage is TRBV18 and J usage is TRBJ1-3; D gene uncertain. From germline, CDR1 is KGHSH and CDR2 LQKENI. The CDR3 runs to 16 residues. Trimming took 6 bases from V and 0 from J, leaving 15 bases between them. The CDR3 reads CASSPRRAPSGNTIYF. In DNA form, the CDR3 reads TGTGCCAGCTCCCCCCGACGGGCCCCCTCTGGAAACACCATATATTTT. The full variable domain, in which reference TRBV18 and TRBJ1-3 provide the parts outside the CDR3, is NAGVMQNPRHLVRRRGQEARLRCSPMKGHSHVYWYRQLPEEGLKFMVYLQKENIIDESGMPKERFSAEFPKEGPSILRIQQVVRGDSAAYFCASSPRRAPSGNTIYFGEGSWLTVV.

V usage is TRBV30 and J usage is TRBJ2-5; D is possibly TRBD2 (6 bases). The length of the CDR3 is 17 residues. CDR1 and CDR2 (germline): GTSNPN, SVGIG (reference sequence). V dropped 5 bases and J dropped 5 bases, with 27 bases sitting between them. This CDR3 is CAWVPAGLAGGGETQYF. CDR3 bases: TGTGCCTGGGTTCCGGCGGGTCTGGCCGGGGGTGGTGAGACCCAGTACTTC.

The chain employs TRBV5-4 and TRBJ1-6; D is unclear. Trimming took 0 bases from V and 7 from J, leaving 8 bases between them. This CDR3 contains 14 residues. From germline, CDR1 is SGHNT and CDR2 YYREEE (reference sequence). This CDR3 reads CASSLASFNSPLHF. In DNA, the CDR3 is TGTGCCAGCAGCTTGGCCTCCTTCAATTCACCCCTCCACTTT. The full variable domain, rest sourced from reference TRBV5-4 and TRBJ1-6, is ETGVTQSPTHLIKTRGQQVTLRCSSQSGHNTVSWYQQALGQGPQFIFQYYREEENGRGNFPPRFSGLQFPNYSSELNVNALELDDSALYLCASSLASFNSPLHFGNGTRLTVT.

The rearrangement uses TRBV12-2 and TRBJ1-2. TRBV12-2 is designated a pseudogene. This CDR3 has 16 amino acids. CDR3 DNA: TGTGCAAGTCGCTTAGCCCTAGACAGTCGGAGGTCTGGCTACACCTTC. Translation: CASRLALDSRRSGYTF.

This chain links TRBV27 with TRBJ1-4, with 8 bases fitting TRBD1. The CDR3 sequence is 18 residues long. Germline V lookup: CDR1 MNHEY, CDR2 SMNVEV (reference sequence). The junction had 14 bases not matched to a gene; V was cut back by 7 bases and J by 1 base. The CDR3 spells CASTSVPRGRGTNEKLFF. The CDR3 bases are TGTGCCAGCACTTCTGTACCCAGGGGGCGCGGAACTAATGAAAAACTGTTTTTT.

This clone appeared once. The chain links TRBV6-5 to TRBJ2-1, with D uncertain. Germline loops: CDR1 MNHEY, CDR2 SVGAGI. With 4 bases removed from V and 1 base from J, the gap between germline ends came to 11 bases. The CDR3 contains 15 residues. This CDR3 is CASSLRVESYNEQFF. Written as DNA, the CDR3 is TGTGCCAGCAGTTTAAGGGTGGAGTCCTACAATGAGCAGTTCTTC.